This T cell receptor beta chain was identified during a study of OX40 agonist ivuxolimab in advanced cancers. Profiled with immunoSEQ multiplex PCR; TCRdb holds only in-frame clones, not every one. Of tens of thousands of clones listed, 75% to 90% are singletons. CDR1 is SGHRS, CDR2 YFSETQ, per germline. V shed 0 bases and J shed 7 bases, with 10 bases lying between them. The CDR3 is made up of 13 amino acids. V and J are TRBV5-1 and TRBJ2-5; D possibly corresponds to TRBD2 (6 bases). The clonotype originates from an adult with an advanced solid tumor such as melanoma, head and neck, liver or kidney cancer. Specimen: CD4+ or CD8+ T cells sorted from blood, collected in a trial of the OX40 agonist ivuxolimab. The CDR3 region has the DNA TGCGCCAGCAGCTTGGGTGGGGACTTGACCCAGTACTTC. It yields the protein CASSLGGDLTQYF.